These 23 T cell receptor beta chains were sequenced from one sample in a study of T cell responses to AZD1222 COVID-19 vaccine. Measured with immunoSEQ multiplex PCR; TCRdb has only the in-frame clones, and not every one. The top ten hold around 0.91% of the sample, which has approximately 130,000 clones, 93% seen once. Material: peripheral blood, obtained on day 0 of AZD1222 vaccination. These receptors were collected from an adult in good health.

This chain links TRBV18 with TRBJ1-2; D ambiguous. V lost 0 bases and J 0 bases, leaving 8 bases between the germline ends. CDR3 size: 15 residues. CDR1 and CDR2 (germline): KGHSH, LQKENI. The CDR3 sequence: CASSPPISTNYGYTF. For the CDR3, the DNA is TGTGCCAGCTCACCACCTATTTCCACTAACTATGGCTACACCTTC.

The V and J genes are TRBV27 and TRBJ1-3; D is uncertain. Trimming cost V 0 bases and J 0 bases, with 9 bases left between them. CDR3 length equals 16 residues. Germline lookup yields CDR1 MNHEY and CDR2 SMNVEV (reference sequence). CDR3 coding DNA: TGTGCCAGCAGTTTATCCCCTCCACCCTCTGGAAACACCATATATTTT. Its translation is CASSLSPPPSGNTIYF.

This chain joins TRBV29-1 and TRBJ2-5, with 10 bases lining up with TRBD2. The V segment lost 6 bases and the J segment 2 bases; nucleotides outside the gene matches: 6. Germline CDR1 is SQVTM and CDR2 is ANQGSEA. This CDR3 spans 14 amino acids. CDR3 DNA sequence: TGCAGCGTGGAACTAGCGGGGACGCAAGAGACCCAGTACTTC. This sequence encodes CSVELAGTQETQYF. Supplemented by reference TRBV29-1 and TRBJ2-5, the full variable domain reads SAVISQKPSRDICQRGTSLTIQCQVDSQVTMMFWYRQQPGQSLTLIATANQGSEATYESGFVIDKFPISRPNLTFSTLTVSNMSPEDSSIYLCSVELAGTQETQYFGPGTRLLVL.

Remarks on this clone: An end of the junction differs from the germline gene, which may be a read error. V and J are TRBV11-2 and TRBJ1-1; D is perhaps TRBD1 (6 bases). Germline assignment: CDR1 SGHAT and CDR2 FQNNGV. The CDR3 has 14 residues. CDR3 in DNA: TGTGCCAGCAGCTTGGGCAATTTGAGGGGGACGATTCTATTT. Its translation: CASSLGNLRGTILF.

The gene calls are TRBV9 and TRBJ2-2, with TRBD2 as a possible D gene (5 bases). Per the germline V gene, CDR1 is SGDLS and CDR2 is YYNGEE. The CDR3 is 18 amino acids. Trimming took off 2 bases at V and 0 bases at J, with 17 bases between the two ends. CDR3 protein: CASSVTSRVWTNTGELFF. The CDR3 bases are TGTGCCAGCAGCGTCACCTCGAGGGTCTGGACGAACACCGGGGAGCTGTTTTTT.

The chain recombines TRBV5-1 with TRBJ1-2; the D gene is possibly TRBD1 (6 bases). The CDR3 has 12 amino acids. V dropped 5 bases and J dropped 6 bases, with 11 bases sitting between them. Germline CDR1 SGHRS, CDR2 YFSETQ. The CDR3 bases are TGCGCCAGCAGTCGGACAGCCGATGGCTACACCTTC. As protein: CASSRTADGYTF.

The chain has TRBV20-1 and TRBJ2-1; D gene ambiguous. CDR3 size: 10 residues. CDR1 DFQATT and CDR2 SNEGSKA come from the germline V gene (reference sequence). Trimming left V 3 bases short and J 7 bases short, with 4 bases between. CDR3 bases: TGCAGTGCTAGTCCGAATGAGCAGTTCTTC. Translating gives CSASPNEQFF.

The CDR3 reads CASSQTIGLAGGKNTDTQYF. The CDR3 bases are TGTGCCAGCAGCCAAACGATAGGGCTAGCGGGGGGGAAGAACACAGATACGCAGTATTTT. The chain has TRBV4-2 and TRBJ2-3, with TRBD2 matching 12 bases. V dropped 2 bases and J dropped 2; count of bases not matched to a gene: 14. From germline, CDR1 is LGHNA and CDR2 YNFKEQ. The CDR3 has 20 residues.

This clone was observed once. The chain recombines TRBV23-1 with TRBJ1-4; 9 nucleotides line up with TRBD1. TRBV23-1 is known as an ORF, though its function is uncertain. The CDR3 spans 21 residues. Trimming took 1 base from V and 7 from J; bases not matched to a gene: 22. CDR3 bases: TGCGCCAGCAGTCAATTCGTCGGGACAGGGTGCCCGGCGGGTCAAGGTGAAAAACTGTTTTTT. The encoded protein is CASSQFVGTGCPAGQGEKLFF.

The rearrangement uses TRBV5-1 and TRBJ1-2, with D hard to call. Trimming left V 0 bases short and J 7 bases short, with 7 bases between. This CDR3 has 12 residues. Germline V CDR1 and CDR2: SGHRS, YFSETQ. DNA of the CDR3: TGCGCCAGCAGCTTGGCCCAGAGTGGCTACACCTTC. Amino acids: CASSLAQSGYTF.

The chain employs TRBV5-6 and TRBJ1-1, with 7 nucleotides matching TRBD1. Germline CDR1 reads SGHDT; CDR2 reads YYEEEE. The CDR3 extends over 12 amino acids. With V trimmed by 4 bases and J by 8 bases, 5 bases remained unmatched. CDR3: CASSLGTEEAFF. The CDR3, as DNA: TGTGCCAGCAGCCTCGGGACAGAGGAAGCTTTCTTT.

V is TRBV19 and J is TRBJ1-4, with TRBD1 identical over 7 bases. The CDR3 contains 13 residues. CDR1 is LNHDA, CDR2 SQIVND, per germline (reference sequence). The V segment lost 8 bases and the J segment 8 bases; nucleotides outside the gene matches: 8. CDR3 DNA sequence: TGTGCCAGTGGGAGGGGGCAGGACGAAAAACTGTTTTTT. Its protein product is CASGRGQDEKLFF.

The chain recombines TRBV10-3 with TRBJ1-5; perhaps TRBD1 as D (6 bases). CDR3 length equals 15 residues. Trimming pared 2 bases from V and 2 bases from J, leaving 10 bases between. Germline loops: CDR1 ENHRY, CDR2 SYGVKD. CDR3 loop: CAISETGSGNQPQHF. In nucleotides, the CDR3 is TGTGCCATCAGTGAGACAGGGTCGGGCAATCAGCCCCAGCATTTT.

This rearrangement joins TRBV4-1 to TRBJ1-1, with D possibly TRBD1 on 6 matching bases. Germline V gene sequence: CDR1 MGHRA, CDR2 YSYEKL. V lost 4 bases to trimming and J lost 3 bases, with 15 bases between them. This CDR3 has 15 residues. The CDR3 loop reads CASSLRQVLDTEAFF. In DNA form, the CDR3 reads TGCGCCAGCAGCCTCAGACAGGTTTTGGACACTGAAGCTTTCTTT.

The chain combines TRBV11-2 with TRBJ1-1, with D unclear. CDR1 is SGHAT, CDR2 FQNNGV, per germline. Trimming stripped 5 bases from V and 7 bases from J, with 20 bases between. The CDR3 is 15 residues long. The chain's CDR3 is CASSPWALETGEAFF. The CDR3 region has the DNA TGTGCCAGCAGCCCCTGGGCTTTGGAAACGGGTGAAGCTTTCTTT.

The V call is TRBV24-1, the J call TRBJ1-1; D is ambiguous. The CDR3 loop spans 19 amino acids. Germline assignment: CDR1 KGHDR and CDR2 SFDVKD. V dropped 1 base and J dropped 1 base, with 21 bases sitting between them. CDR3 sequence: CATSDLMSGGRNGNTEAFF. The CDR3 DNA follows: TGTGCCACCAGTGATTTAATGAGCGGCGGGCGGAATGGGAACACTGAAGCTTTCTTT.

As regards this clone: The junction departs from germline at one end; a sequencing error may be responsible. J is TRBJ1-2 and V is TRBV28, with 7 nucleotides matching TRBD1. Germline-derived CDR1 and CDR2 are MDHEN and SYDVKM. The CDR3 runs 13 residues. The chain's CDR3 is CASSRLTGAPGPF. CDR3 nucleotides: TGTGCCAGCAGTCGATTAACAGGGGCCCCTGGGCCCTTC.

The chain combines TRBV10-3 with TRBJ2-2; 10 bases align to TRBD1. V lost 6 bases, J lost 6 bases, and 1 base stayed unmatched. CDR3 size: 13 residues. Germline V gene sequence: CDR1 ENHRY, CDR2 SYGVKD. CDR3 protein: CAIRGTGAGELFF. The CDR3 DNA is TGTGCCATCAGGGGGACAGGGGCCGGGGAGCTGTTTTTT.

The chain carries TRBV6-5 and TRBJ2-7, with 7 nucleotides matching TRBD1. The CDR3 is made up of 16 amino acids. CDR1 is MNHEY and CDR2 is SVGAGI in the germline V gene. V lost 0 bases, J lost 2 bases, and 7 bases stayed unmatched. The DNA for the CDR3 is TGTGCCAGCAGTTACTCGATCGGGACAGCAACCTACGAGCAGTACTTC. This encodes CASSYSIGTATYEQYF.

DNA for the CDR3: TGTGCCTACGAACAGGCGGGTTTTAATGAAAAACTGTTTTTT. Translating it yields CAYEQAGFNEKLFF. The chain combines TRBV30 with TRBJ1-4, with a tentative D call TRBD1 (5 bases). This CDR3 spans 14 amino acids. CDR1 is GTSNPN, CDR2 SVGIG, per germline (reference sequence). Trimming removed 7 bases at V and 4 bases at J, with 16 bases between.

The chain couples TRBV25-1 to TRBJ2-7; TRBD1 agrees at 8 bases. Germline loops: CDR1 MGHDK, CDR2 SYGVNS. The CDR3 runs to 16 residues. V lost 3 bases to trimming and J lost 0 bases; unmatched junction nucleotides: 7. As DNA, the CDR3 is TGTGCCAGCAGTGATCGGGACAGGACTGGCTCCTACGAGCAGTACTTC. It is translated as CASSDRDRTGSYEQYF.

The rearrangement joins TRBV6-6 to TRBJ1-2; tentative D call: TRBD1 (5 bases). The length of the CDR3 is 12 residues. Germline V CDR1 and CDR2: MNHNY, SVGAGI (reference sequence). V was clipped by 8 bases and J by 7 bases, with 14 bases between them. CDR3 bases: TGTGCCAGCTCCTCCCAGGGAACTGGCTACACCTTC. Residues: CASSSQGTGYTF.

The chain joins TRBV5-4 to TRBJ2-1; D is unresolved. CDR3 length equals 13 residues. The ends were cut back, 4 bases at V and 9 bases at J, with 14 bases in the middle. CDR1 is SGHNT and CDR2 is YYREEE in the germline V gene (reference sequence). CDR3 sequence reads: CASSGHLPAEQFF. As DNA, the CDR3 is TGTGCCAGCAGCGGGCACCTCCCCGCTGAGCAGTTCTTC.